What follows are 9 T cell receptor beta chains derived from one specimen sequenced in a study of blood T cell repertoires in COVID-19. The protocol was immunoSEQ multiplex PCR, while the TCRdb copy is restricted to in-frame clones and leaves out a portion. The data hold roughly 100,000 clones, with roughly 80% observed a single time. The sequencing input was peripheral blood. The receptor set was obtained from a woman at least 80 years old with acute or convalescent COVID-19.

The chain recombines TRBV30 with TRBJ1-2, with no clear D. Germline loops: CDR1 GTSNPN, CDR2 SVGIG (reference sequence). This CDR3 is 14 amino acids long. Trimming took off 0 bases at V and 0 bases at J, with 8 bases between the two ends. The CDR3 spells CAWSVTRSNYGYTF. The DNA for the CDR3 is TGTGCCTGGAGTGTAACCAGATCTAACTATGGCTACACCTTC.

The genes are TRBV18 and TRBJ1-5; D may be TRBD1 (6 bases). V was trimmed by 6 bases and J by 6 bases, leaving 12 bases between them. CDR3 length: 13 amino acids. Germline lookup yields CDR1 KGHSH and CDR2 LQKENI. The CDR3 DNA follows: TGTGCCAGCTCTGGGGAACAGGGTCAGCCCCAGCATTTT. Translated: CASSGEQGQPQHF.

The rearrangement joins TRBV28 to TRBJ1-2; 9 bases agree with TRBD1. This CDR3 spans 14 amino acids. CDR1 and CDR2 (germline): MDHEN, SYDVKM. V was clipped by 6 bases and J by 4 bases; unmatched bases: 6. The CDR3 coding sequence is TGTGCCAGCAGCTCCGGGACAGGGCGCTATGGCTACACCTTC. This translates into CASSSGTGRYGYTF.

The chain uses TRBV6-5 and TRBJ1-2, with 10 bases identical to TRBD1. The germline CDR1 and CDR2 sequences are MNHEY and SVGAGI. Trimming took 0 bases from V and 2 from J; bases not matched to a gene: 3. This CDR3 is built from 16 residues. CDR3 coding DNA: TGTGCCAGCAGTTACTCGTCGGGACAGGGGAACTATGGCTACACCTTC. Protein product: CASSYSSGQGNYGYTF.

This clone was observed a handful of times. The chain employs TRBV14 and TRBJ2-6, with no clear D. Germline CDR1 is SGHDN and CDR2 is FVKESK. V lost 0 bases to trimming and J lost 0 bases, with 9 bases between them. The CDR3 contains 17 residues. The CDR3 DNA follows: TGTGCCAGCAGCCAAGATGCCAGGTTCTCTGGGGCCAACGTCCTGACTTTC. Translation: CASSQDARFSGANVLTF.

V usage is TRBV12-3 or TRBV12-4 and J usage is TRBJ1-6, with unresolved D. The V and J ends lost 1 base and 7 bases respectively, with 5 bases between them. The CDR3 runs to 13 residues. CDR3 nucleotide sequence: TGTGCCAGCAGTTTAGATCCGAATTCACCCCTCCACTTT. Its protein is CASSLDPNSPLHF.

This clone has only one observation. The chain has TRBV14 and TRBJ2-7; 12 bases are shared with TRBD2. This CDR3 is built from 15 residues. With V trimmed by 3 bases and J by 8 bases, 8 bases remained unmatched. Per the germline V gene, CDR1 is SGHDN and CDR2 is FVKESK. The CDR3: CASSHPSGRATQQYV. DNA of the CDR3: TGTGCCAGCAGCCACCCTAGCGGGAGGGCCACGCAGCAGTACGTC.

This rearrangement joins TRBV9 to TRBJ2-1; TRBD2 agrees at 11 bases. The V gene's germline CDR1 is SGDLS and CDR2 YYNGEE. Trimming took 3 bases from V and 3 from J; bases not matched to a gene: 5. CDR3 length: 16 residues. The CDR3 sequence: CASSAPGLAVYNEQFF. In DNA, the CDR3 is TGTGCCAGCAGCGCGCCGGGACTAGCGGTCTACAATGAGCAGTTCTTC.

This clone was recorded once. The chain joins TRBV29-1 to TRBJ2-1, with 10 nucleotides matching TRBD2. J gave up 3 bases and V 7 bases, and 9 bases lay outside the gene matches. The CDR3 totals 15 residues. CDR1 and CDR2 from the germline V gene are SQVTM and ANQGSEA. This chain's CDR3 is CSALGLAAIYNEQFF. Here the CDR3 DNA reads TGCAGCGCCCTCGGACTAGCGGCCATCTACAATGAGCAGTTCTTC.